This T cell receptor (beta chain) was documented in a study of a mutant IDH1 vaccine in newly diagnosed glioma. The time point here: baseline, week 1 (first vaccination visit). Treatment given: pre-vaccination baseline after standard-of-care therapy. Data came from immunoSEQ multiplex PCR; TCRdb stores just in-frame clones and leaves some out. The sample has fewer than 45,000 clones, around four fifths seen once. This CDR3 is 14 amino acids long. V gave up 4 bases and J gave up 2 bases, with 13 bases separating them. The germline V gene encodes CDR1 SGDLS and CDR2 YYNGEE. Sample: PBMCs, taken from a glioma patient treated with radiotherapy, temozolomide or both. The chain combines TRBV9 with TRBJ2-7, with D maybe TRBD1 (5 bases). This sequence was found in a middle-aged man with glioma. Some clones in this sample may be carry-over from other donors' samples. Here the CDR3 reads CASSPDIPPYEQYF. The CDR3 region has the DNA TGTGCCAGCAGCCCGGACATCCCTCCCTACGAGCAGTACTTC.